The 10 T cell receptor beta chains below were found in one sample sequenced in a study of cytomegalovirus exposure and HLA in healthy donors. The PCR was carried out with 60 Vbeta primers and 13 Jbeta primers. Profiled with immunoSEQ multiplex PCR; TCRdb holds only in-frame clones, not every one. This repertoire includes around 200,000 clones. The sequencing sample was made of PBMCs. The source of these receptors is a girl aged 2 to 9 in good health and CMV-seropositive.

The V gene is TRBV28, the J gene TRBJ2-7, with TRBD2 matching over 7 bases. The CDR3 consists of 14 residues. Per the germline V gene, CDR1 is MDHEN and CDR2 is SYDVKM. V shed 2 bases, J shed 2 bases, and the junction held 3 bases outside the gene matches. The CDR3 bases are TGTGCCAGCAGTTTAGCTAGCGGACCCTACGAGCAGTACTTC. This gives the protein CASSLASGPYEQYF.

The rearrangement joins TRBV10-1 to TRBJ2-3; TRBD2 matches at 10 bases. V trimming: 3 bases; J trimming: 1 base; junction bases outside the gene matches: 10. Germline CDR1 and CDR2: WNHNN and SYGVQD (reference sequence). The CDR3 is 18 residues long. The DNA for the CDR3 is TGCGCCAGCAGTGATGGGCTAGCGGGAGAGCCCGGCACAGATACGCAGTATTTT. As protein: CASSDGLAGEPGTDTQYF.

The rearrangement uses TRBV27 and TRBJ2-7, with TRBD1 identical over 9 bases. After removal of 1 base from V and 2 bases from J, the junction contained 0 bases not matched to a gene. Germline assignment: CDR1 MNHEY and CDR2 SMNVEV (reference sequence). The CDR3 extends over 14 amino acids. Here the CDR3 DNA reads TGTGCCAGCAGTTTATACAGGGGGCCCTACGAGCAGTACTTC. It translates to CASSLYRGPYEQYF.

The chain employs TRBV10-2 and TRBJ2-1; tentative D call: TRBD1 (6 bases). CDR1 WSHSY and CDR2 SAAADI come from the germline V gene. V dropped 10 bases and J dropped 9 bases, with 22 bases sitting between them. This CDR3 is built from 14 residues. CDR3 in amino acids: CAIQGIGELTEQFF. The CDR3 coding sequence is TGCGCCATCCAGGGGATTGGGGAGCTCACTGAGCAGTTCTTC.

This chain connects TRBV19 to TRBJ2-7, with 7 nucleotides matching TRBD1. Germline loops: CDR1 LNHDA, CDR2 SQIVND (reference sequence). The CDR3 runs 15 residues. Trimming removed 1 base from V and 3 bases from J; junction bases left unmatched: 6. Written as DNA, the CDR3 is TGTGCCAGTAGTATAGGGGGGACAGCGCTCTACGAGCAGTACTTC. This codes for CASSIGGTALYEQYF.

The rearrangement links TRBV19 to TRBJ2-3; 8 nucleotides line up with TRBD2. V dropped 4 bases and J dropped 3; count of bases not matched to a gene: 9. This CDR3 has 16 residues. The germline V gene has CDR1 LNHDA and CDR2 SQIVND (reference sequence). The CDR3 protein is CASSTRTSGRTDTQYF. The DNA for the CDR3 is TGTGCCAGTAGTACACGTACTAGCGGAAGAACAGATACGCAGTATTTT.

The rearrangement joins TRBV28 to TRBJ2-7; 7 positions agree with TRBD1. The J segment lost 6 bases and the V segment lost 6 bases, leaving 5 bases of the junction unmatched. The germline V gene has CDR1 MDHEN and CDR2 SYDVKM. The CDR3 is 12 amino acids. The DNA for the CDR3 is TGTGCCAGCAGCCAAACAGGGGTCGAGCAGTACTTC. Translated, it gives CASSQTGVEQYF.

The rearrangement uses TRBV7-9 and TRBJ2-5; 7 positions match TRBD1. Germline V CDR1 and CDR2: SEHNR, FQNEAQ (reference sequence). Germline trimming cut 5 bases from V and 5 bases from J; bases unmatched to any gene: 8. The CDR3 totals 14 residues. The CDR3 bases are TGTGCCAGCAGCCATGACAGGGCCCAGGAGACCCAGTACTTC. Residues: CASSHDRAQETQYF.

J is TRBJ1-5 and V is TRBV19, with a possible D match to TRBD1 (6 bases). Germline lookup yields CDR1 LNHDA and CDR2 SQIVND (reference sequence). The germline V and J ends were trimmed by 3 bases and 2 bases, with 11 bases remaining between them. The CDR3 covers 15 residues. CDR3 sequence: CASSMGGGRNQPQHF. The CDR3 region has the DNA TGTGCCAGTAGTATGGGCGGGGGCCGCAATCAGCCCCAGCATTTT.

The chain employs TRBV7-7 and TRBJ2-3; D possibly corresponds to TRBD2 (5 bases). The CDR3 length is 13 residues. V was trimmed by 6 bases and J by 8 bases, leaving 15 bases between them. The germline V gene has CDR1 SSHAT and CDR2 FNYEAQ (reference sequence). CDR3 coding DNA: TGTGCCAGCAGTCCATTAGGACTGGGTACGCAGTATTTT. It codes for CASSPLGLGTQYF. The entire variable domain, with the rest obtained from reference TRBV7-7 and TRBJ2-3, is as follows: GAGVSQSPRYKVTKRGQDVTLRCDPISSHATLYWYQQALGQGPEFLTYFNYEAQPDKSGLPSDRFSAERPEGSISTLTIQRTEQRDSAMYRCASSPLGLGTQYFGPGTRLTVL.